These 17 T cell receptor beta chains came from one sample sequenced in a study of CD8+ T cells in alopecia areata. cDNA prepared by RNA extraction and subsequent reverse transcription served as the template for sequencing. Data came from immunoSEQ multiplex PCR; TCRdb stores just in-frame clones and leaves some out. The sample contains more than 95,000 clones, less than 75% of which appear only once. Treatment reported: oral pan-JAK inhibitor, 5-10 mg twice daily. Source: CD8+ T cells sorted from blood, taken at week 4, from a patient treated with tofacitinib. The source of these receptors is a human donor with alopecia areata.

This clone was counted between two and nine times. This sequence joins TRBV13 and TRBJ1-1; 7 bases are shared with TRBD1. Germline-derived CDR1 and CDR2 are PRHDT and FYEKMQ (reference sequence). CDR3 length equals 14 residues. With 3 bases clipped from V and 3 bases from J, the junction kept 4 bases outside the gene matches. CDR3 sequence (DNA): TGTGCCAGCAGCTTGCGACAGGGTGACACTGAAGCTTTCTTT. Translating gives CASSLRQGDTEAFF.

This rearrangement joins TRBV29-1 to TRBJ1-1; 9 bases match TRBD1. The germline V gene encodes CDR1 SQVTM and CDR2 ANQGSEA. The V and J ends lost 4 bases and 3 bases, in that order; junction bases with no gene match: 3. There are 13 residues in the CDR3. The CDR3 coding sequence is TGCAGCGTTGTCCGACAGGGGGACACTGAAGCTTTCTTT. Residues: CSVVRQGDTEAFF.

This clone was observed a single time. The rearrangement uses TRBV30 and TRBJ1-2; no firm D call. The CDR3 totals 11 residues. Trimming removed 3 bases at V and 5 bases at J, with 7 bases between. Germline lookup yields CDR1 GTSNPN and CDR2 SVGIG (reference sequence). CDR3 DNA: TGTGCCTGGAGCATGGAGTATGGCTACACCTTC. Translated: CAWSMEYGYTF.

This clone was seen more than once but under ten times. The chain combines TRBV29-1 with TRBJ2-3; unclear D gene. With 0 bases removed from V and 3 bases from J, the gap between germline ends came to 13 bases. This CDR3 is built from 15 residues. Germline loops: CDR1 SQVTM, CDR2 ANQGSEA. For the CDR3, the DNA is TGCAGCGTTGAAGATCCCATGCAAGGGACAGATACGCAGTATTTT. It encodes CSVEDPMQGTDTQYF.

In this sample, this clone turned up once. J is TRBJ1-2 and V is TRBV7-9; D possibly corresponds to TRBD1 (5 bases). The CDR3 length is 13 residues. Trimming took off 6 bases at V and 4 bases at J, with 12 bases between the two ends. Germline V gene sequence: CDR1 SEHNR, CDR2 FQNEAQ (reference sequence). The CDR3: CASRPGRIYGYTF. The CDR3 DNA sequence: TGTGCCAGCAGGCCGGGACGGATCTATGGCTACACCTTC. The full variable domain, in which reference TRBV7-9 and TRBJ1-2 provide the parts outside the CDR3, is DTGVSQNPRHKITKRGQNVTFRCDPISEHNRLYWYRQTLGQGPEFLTYFQNEAQLEKSRLLSDRFSAERPKGSFSTLEIQRTEQGDSAMYLCASRPGRIYGYTFGSGTRLTVV.

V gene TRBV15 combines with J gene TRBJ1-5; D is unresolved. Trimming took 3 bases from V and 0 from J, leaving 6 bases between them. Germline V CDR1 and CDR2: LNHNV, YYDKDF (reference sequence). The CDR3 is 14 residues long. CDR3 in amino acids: CATSSGDSNQPQHF. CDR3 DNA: TGTGCCACCAGCAGCGGAGATAGCAATCAGCCCCAGCATTTT.

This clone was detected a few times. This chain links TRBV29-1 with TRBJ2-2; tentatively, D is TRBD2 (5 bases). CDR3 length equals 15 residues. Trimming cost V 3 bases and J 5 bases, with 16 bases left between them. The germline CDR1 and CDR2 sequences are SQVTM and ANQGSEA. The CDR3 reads CSVDLALGETGELFF. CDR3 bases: TGCAGCGTTGACCTGGCTTTGGGAGAGACCGGGGAGCTGTTTTTT.

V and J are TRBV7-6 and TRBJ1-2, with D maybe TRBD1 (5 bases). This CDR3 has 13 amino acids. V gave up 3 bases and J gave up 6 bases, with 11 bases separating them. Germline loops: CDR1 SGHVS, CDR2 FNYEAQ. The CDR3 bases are TGTGCCAGCAGCTTGGGGGAGCTAGATGGCTACACCTTC. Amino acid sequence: CASSLGELDGYTF.

Here the CDR3 reads CASSPGGPNQPQHF. As DNA, the CDR3 is TGTGCCAGCAGTCCAGGGGGACCCAATCAGCCCCAGCATTTT. The rearrangement uses TRBV25-1 and TRBJ1-5, with TRBD1 matching over 7 bases. The CDR3 contains 14 residues. Germline V gives CDR1 MGHDK, CDR2 SYGVNS. V lost 5 bases and J lost 3; bases outside the gene matches: 4.

CDR3 DNA sequence: TGCAGCGCGTACATCGGCAATGAGCAGTTCTTC. As protein: CSAYIGNEQFF. J is TRBJ2-1 and V is TRBV29-1; D remains unclear. From germline, CDR1 is SQVTM and CDR2 ANQGSEA. V was pared by 7 bases and J by 6 bases, with 10 bases between. The CDR3 has 11 amino acids.

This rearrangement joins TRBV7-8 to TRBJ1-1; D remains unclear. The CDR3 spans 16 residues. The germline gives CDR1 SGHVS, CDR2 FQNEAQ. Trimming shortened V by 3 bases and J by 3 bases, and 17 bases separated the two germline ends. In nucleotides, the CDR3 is TGTGCCAGCAGCTTGGAGGAAAGAGCCCTGGACACTGAAGCTTTCTTT. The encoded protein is CASSLEERALDTEAFF.

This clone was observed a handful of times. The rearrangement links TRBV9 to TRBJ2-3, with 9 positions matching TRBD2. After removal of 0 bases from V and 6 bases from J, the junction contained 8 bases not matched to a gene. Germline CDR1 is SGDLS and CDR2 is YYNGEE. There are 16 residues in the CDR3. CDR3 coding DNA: TGTGCCAGCAGCGTAGGGTCTAGCGGGGTTTCGGATACGCAGTATTTT. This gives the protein CASSVGSSGVSDTQYF.

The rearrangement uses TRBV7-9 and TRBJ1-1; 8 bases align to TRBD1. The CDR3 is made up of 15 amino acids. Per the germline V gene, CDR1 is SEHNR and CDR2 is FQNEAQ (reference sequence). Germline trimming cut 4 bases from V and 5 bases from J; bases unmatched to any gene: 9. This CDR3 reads CASSSPRQGKTEAFF. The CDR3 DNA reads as TGTGCCAGCAGCTCCCCACGACAGGGGAAAACTGAAGCTTTCTTT. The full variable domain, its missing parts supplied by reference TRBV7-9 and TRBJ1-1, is DTGVSQNPRHKITKRGQNVTFRCDPISEHNRLYWYRQTLGQGPEFLTYFQNEAQLEKSRLLSDRFSAERPKGSFSTLEIQRTEQGDSAMYLCASSSPRQGKTEAFFGQGTRLTVV.

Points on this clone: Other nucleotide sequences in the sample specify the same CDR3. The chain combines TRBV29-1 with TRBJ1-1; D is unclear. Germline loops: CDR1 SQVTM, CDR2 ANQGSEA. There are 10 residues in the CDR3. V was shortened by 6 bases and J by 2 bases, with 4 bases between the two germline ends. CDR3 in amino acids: CSVGNTEAFF. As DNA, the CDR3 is TGCAGCGTCGGAAACACTGAAGCTTTCTTT. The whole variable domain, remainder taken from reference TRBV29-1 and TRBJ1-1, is SAVISQKPSRDICQRGTSLTIQCQVDSQVTMMFWYRQQPGQSLTLIATANQGSEATYESGFVIDKFPISRPNLTFSTLTVSNMSPEDSSIYLCSVGNTEAFFGQGTRLTVV.

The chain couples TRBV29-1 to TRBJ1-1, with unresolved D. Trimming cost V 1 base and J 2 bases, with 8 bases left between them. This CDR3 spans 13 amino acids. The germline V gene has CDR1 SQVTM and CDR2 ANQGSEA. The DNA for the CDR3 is TGCAGCGTTGAAGTGCCCCCTAACACTGAAGCTTTCTTT. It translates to CSVEVPPNTEAFF.

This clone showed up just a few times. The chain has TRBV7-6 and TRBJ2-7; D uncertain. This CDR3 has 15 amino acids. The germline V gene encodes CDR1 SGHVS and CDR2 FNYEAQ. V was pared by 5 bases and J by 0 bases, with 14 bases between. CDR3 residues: CASSPRKYSSYEQYF. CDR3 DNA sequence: TGTGCCAGCAGCCCCCGAAAGTATTCCTCCTACGAGCAGTACTTC.

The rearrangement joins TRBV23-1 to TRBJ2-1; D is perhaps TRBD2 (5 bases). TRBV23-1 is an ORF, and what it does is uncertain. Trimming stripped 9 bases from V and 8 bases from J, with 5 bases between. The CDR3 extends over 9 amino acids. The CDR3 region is CAREDEQFF. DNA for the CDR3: TGCGCCAGGGAGGATGAGCAGTTCTTC.